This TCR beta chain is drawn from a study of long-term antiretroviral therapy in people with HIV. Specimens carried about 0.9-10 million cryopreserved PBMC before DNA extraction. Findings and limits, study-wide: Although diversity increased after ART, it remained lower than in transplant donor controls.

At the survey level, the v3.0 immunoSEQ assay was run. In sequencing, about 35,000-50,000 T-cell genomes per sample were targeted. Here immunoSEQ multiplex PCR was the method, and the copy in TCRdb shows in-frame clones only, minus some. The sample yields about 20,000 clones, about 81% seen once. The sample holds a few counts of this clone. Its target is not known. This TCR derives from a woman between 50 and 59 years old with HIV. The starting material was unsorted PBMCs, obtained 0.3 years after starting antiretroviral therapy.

The DNA for the CDR3 is TGTGCCTGGAGGGCCAGGACAGGAGTTATCCAAGAGACCCAGTACTTC. Its protein product is CAWRARTGVIQETQYF. The chain joins TRBV30 to TRBJ2-5; 7 positions agree with TRBD1. Germline trimming cut 3 bases from V and 1 base from J; bases unmatched to any gene: 11. Germline V gene sequence: CDR1 GTSNPN, CDR2 SVGIG (reference sequence). CDR3 length: 16 amino acids.